The entry that follows covers one T cell receptor beta chain sequence. Its antigen remains unidentified. The sample comes from a study of CD8+ T cells in alopecia areata. Study context: Treated individuals took tofacitinib by mouth, 5 to 10 mg twice daily. Among treated patients, severity was scored by affected scalp area percentage.

Indicated treatment: oral pan-JAK inhibitor, 5-10 mg twice daily. Alopecia areata patients provided lesional scalp punch biopsies and peripheral blood, both collected for the study. Whole-study results and caveats: The study found that many expanded lesional clones persisted in scalp and blood during tofacitinib.

CDR3 size: 13 residues. The V end was cut by 1 base, the J end by 6 bases, with 9 bases between. Per germline, CDR1 SEHNR and CDR2 FQNEAQ (reference sequence). The sequencing template was cDNA reverse transcribed from extracted RNA. TCRdb keeps only in-frame clones here, not all; method: immunoSEQ multiplex PCR. The data contain approximately 65,000 clones, 46% of them seen just once; the ten biggest clones take up roughly 22%. The chain joins TRBV7-9 to TRBJ1-2; D unresolved. The sequence was obtained from a human donor with alopecia areata. The source was CD8+ T cells sorted from blood, collected around week 36, from a patient treated with tofacitinib. CDR3 coding DNA: TGTGCCAGCAGCTTAGACAGTGTCGATGGCTACACCTTC. Amino acids: CASSLDSVDGYTF.